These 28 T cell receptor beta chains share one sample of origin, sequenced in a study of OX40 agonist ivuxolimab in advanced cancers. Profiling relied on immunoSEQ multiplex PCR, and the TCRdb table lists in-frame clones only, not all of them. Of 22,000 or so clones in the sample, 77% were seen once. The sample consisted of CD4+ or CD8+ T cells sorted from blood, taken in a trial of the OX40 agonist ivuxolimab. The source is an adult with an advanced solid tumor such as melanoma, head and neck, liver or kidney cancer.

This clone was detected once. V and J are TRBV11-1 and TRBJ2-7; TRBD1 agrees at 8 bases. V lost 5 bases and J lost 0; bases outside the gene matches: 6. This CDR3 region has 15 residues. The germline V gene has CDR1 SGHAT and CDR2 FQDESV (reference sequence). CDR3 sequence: CASSRDRGYSYEQYF. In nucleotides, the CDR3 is TGTGCCAGCAGCCGAGACAGGGGCTACTCCTACGAGCAGTACTTC.

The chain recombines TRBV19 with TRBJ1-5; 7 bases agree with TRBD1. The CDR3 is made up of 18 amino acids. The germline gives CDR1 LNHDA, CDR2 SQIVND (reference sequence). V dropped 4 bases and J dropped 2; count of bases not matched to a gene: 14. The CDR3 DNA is TGTGCCAGTAGTAAAGCCTCCGGGACAGCTACTGGCAATCAGCCCCAGCATTTT. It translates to CASSKASGTATGNQPQHF.

CDR3 coding DNA: TGTGCCAGCAGCGGAGCAGGGGTGAAAAAACTGTTTTTT. It specifies CASSGAGVKKLFF. The gene calls are TRBV5-6 and TRBJ1-4; TRBD1 is a possible D gene (6 bases). CDR1 and CDR2 (germline): SGHDT, YYEEEE. The CDR3 has 13 residues. Deletions cut 4 bases from V and 9 bases from J, with 13 bases between.

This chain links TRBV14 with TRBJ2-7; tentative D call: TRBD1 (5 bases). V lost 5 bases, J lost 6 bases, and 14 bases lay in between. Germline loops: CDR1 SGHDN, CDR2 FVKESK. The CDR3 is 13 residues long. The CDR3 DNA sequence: TGTGCCAGCAGCGTCACAGGTCATGGCGAGCAGTACTTC. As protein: CASSVTGHGEQYF.

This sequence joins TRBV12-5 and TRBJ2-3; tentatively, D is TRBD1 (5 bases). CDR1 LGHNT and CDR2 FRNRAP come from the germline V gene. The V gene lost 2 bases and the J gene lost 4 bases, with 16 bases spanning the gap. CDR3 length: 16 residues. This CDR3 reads CASGLPTGYEPDTQYF. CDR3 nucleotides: TGTGCTAGTGGTTTGCCTACAGGCTATGAACCAGATACGCAGTATTTT.

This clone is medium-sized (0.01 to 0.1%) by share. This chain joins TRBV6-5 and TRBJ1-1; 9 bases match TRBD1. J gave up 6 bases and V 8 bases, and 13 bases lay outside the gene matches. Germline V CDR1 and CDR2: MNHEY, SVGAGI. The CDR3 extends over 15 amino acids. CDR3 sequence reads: CASGLIQGALSEAFF. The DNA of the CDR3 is TGTGCCAGCGGATTAATACAGGGGGCGCTTTCTGAAGCTTTCTTT.

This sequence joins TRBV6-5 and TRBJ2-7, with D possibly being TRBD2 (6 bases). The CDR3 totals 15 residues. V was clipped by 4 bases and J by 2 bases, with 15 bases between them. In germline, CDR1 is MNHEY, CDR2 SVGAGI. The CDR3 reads CASSSASEGPYEQYF. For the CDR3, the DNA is TGTGCCAGCAGTTCCGCTAGCGAAGGCCCCTACGAGCAGTACTTC.

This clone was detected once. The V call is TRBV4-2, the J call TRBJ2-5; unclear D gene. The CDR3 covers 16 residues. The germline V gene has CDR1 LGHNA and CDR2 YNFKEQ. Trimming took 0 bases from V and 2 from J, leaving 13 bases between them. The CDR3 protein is CASSQELGNKQETQYF. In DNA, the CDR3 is TGTGCCAGCAGCCAAGAGTTAGGAAACAAACAAGAGACCCAGTACTTC.

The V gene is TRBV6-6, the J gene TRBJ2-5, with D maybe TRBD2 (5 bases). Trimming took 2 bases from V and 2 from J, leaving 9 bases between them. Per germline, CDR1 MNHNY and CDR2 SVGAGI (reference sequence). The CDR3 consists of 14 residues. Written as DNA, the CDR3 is TGTGCCAGCAGTTACGGCACTAGTCAAGAGACCCAGTACTTC. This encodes CASSYGTSQETQYF.

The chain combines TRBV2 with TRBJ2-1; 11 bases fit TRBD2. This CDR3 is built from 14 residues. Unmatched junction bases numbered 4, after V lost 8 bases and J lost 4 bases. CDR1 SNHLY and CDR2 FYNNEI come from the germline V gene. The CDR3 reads CASSGTSGYNEQFF. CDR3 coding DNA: TGTGCCAGCTCCGGGACTAGCGGTTACAATGAGCAGTTCTTC.

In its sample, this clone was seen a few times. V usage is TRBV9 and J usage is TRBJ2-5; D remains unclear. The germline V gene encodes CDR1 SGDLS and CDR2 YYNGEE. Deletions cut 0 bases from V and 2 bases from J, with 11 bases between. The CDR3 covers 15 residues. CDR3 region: CASSVGTASQETQYF. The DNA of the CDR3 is TGTGCCAGCAGCGTAGGAACAGCGAGTCAAGAGACCCAGTACTTC.

The CDR3 sequence: CASSQDWANPGTQYF. The CDR3, as DNA: TGCGCCAGCAGCCAAGATTGGGCCAACCCTGGGACCCAGTACTTC. V is TRBV4-3 and J is TRBJ2-5; D is unresolved. The length of the CDR3 is 15 residues. The V gene's germline CDR1 is LGHNA and CDR2 YSLEER. V lost 0 bases and J lost 7, with 15 bases in between.

The CDR3 DNA reads as TGTGCCAGCAGCCGCCAGACAGGGGAGTTAAACCAGCCCCAGCATTTT. Its translation: CASSRQTGELNQPQHF. The rearrangement joins TRBV13 to TRBJ1-5; 8 bases are shared with TRBD1. The CDR3 is made up of 16 amino acids. Germline values: CDR1 PRHDT, CDR2 FYEKMQ (reference sequence). J gave up 7 bases and V 5 bases, and 13 bases lay outside the gene matches.

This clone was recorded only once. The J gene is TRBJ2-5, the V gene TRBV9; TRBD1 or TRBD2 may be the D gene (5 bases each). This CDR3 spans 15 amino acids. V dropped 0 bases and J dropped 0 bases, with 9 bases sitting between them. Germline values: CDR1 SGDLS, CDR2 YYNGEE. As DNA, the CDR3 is TGTGCCAGCAGCGTAGAGGGACGTGACCAAGAGACCCAGTACTTC. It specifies CASSVEGRDQETQYF.

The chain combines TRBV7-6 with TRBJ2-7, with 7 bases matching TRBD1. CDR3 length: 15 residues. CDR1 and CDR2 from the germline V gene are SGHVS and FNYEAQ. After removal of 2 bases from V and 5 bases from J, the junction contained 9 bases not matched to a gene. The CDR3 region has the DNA TGTGCCAGCAGCTTACGATCAGGGGGTAGCGACGAGCAGTACTTC. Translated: CASSLRSGGSDEQYF.

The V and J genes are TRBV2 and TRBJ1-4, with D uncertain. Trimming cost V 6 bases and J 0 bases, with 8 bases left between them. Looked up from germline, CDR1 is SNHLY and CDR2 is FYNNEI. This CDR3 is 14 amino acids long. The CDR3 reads CASREMSTNEKLFF. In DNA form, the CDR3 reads TGTGCCAGCAGGGAGATGTCAACTAATGAAAAACTGTTTTTT.

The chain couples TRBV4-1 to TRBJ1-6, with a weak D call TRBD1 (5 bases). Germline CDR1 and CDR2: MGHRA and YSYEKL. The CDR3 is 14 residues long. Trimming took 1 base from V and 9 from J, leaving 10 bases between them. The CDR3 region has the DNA TGCGCCAGCAGCCAAGCGGGGGAAGGTTCACCCCTCCACTTT. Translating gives CASSQAGEGSPLHF.

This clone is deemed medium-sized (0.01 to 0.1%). In nucleotides, the CDR3 is TGCGCCAGCAGCCCGGGGAGGGGTTATGGCTACACCTTC. It is translated as CASSPGRGYGYTF. The rearrangement joins TRBV4-3 to TRBJ1-2, with D maybe TRBD1 (5 bases). Per the germline V gene, CDR1 is LGHNA and CDR2 is YSLEER. CDR3 length: 13 residues. V was pared by 4 bases and J by 5 bases, with 11 bases between.

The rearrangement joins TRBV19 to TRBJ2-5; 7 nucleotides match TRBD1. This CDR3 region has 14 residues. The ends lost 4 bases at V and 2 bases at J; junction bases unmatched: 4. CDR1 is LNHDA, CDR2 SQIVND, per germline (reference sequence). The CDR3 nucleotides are TGTGCCAGTAGTACCGACAGGGTTCAAGAGACCCAGTACTTC. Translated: CASSTDRVQETQYF.

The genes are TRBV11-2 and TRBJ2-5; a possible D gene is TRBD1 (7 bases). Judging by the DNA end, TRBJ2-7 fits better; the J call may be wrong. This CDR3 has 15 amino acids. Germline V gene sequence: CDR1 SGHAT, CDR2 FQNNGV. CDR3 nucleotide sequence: TGTGCCAGCAGCTTAGGGGCAGGGGGACTCTACGAGCAGTACTTC. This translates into CASSLGAGGLYEQYF.

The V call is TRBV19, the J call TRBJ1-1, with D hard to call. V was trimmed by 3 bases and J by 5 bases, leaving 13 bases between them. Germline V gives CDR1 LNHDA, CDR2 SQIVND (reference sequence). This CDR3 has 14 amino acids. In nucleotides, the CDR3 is TGTGCCAGTAGTATCCGTGCAGGCACAACTGAAGCTTTCTTT. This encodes CASSIRAGTTEAFF.

CDR3 bases: TGCGCCAGCAGTCACCCTCGGGACAGTTGGGACTCCTACGAGCAGTACTTC. Amino acid sequence: CASSHPRDSWDSYEQYF. The chain couples TRBV23-1 to TRBJ2-7; 7 nucleotides agree with TRBD1. TRBV23-1 is an open reading frame whose function is uncertain. The CDR3 length is 17 residues. J gave up 0 bases and V 3 bases, and 11 bases lay outside the gene matches.

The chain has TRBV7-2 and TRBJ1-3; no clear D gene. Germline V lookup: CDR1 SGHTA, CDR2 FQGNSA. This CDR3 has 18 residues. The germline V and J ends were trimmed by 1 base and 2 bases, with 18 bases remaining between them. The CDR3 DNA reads TGTGCCAGCAGCTTAGAAGTCGGTCTGTTGAGGCCTGGAAACACCATATATTTT. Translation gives CASSLEVGLLRPGNTIYF.

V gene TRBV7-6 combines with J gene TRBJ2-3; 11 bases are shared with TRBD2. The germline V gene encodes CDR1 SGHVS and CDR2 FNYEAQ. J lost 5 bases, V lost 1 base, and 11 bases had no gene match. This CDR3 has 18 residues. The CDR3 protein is CASSLETLTSGGGDTQYF. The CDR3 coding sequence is TGTGCCAGCAGCTTAGAGACCCTTACTAGCGGGGGTGGAGATACGCAGTATTTT. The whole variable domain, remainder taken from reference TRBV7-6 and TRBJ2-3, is GAGVSQSPRYKVTKRGQDVALRCDPISGHVSLYWYRQALGQGPEFLTYFNYEAQQDKSGLPNDRFSAERPEGSISTLTIQRTEQRDSAMYRCASSLETLTSGGGDTQYFGPGTRLTVL.

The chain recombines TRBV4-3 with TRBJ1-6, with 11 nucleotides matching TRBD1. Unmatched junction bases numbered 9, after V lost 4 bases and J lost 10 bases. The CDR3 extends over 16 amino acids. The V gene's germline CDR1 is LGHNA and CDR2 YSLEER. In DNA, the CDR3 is TGCGCCAGCAGCCGGTCAGGGACAGGGGGGTGGTCACCCCTCCACTTT. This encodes CASSRSGTGGWSPLHF.

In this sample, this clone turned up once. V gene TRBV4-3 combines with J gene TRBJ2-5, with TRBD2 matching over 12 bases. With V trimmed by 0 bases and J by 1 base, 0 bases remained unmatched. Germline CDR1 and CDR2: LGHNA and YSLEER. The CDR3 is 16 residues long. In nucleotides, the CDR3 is TGCGCCAGCAGCCAAGAGACTAGCGGGGGCCAAGAGACCCAGTACTTC. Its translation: CASSQETSGGQETQYF.

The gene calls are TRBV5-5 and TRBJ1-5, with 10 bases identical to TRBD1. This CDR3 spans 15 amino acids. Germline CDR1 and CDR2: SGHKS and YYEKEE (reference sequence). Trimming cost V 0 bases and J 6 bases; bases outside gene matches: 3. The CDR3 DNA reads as TGTGCCAGCAGCTTGGGACAGGGGGCCGGTCAGCCCCAGCATTTT. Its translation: CASSLGQGAGQPQHF.

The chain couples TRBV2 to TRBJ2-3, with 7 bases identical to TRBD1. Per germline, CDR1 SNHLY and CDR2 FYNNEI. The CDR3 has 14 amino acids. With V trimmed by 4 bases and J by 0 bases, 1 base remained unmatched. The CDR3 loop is CASSGTGSTDTQYF. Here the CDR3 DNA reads TGTGCCAGCAGTGGGACAGGTAGCACAGATACGCAGTATTTT.